Following are 25 T cell receptor beta chains from one sample sequenced in a study of cytomegalovirus exposure and HLA in healthy donors. 60 Vbeta and 13 Jbeta primers were used in PCR. The table came from immunoSEQ multiplex PCR; TCRdb's copy has only in-frame clones and leaves some out. Of 210,000 or so clones listed, roughly 80% were seen once; the top ten hold roughly a sixth. The sequenced sample was PBMCs. Receptors originate from a man in his forties in good health and CMV-seronegative.

The V and J genes are TRBV7-3 and TRBJ2-3, with TRBD2 identical over 12 bases. The CDR3 length is 16 residues. Germline V gene sequence: CDR1 SGHTA, CDR2 FQGTGA. V lost 2 bases, J lost 3 bases, and 3 bases stayed unmatched. CDR3 DNA sequence: TGTGCCAGCAGCTTAGGTGGGACTAGCGGGACAGATACGCAGTATTTT. The encoded protein is CASSLGGTSGTDTQYF.

This chain joins TRBV2 and TRBJ1-5; D gene ambiguous. This CDR3 spans 14 amino acids. Trimming removed 4 bases at V and 4 bases at J, with 11 bases between. Germline V lookup: CDR1 SNHLY, CDR2 FYNNEI. CDR3 in DNA: TGTGCCAGCAGTGTGGGCAGGACTAATCAGCCCCAGCATTTT. This gives the protein CASSVGRTNQPQHF.

V is TRBV2 and J is TRBJ1-1; weak D call: TRBD1 (6 bases). The V end lost 10 bases, the J end lost 0 bases, and 15 bases lay between the germline ends. The length of the CDR3 is 14 residues. CDR1 and CDR2 from the germline V gene are SNHLY and FYNNEI. CDR3 loop: CATERGTMNTEAFF. CDR3 bases: TGTGCCACCGAAAGGGGGACCATGAACACTGAAGCTTTCTTT.

This clone was observed once. Other DNA sequences in this sample translate to the same CDR3. The CDR3 region is CASSQTGNTEAFF. The CDR3 nucleotides read TGTGCCAGCAGCCAAACAGGGAACACTGAAGCTTTCTTT. V gene TRBV4-2 combines with J gene TRBJ1-1, with D possibly matching TRBD1 (5 bases). V lost 2 bases and J 1 base, leaving 5 bases between the germline ends. CDR3 length: 13 amino acids. Germline V gene sequence: CDR1 LGHNA, CDR2 YNFKEQ.

The chain's CDR3 is CASTSDPYNEQFF. The CDR3 DNA reads as TGTGCCAGCACAAGCGACCCCTACAATGAGCAGTTCTTC. The chain has TRBV2 and TRBJ2-1; D is unresolved. V dropped 7 bases and J dropped 2 bases, with 9 bases sitting between them. The CDR3 is 13 residues long. The germline V gene encodes CDR1 SNHLY and CDR2 FYNNEI.

The V and J genes are TRBV19 and TRBJ2-7, with 8 nucleotides matching TRBD1. With 6 bases clipped from V and 2 bases from J, the junction kept 15 bases outside the gene matches. The CDR3 is made up of 17 amino acids. Germline CDR1 LNHDA, CDR2 SQIVND (reference sequence). CDR3 DNA: TGTGCCAGTAGCCCTTTACCCGGGACAGGCAGGACCTACGAGCAGTACTTC. Translated, it gives CASSPLPGTGRTYEQYF. The full variable domain, completed using reference TRBV19 and TRBJ2-7, is DGGITQSPKYLFRKEGQNVTLSCEQNLNHDAMYWYRQDPGQGLRLIYYSQIVNDFQKGDIAEGYSVSREKKESFPLTVTSAQKNPTAFYLCASSPLPGTGRTYEQYFGPGTRLTVT.

This clone was seen a handful of times. The chain combines TRBV6-4 with TRBJ1-2, with 11 nucleotides matching TRBD1. CDR1 and CDR2 from the germline V gene are MRHNA and SNTAGT. CDR3 size: 16 residues. V was pared by 6 bases and J by 2 bases, with 8 bases of the junction left unmatched. CDR3 nucleotide sequence: TGTGCCAGCAGCAGGAGGACAGGGGGCTTGAACTATGGCTACACCTTC. Protein product: CASSRRTGGLNYGYTF.

This clone was recorded a few times. The J gene is TRBJ1-1, the V gene TRBV5-1, with 8 nucleotides matching TRBD1. CDR3 length: 15 residues. CDR1 SGHRS and CDR2 YFSETQ come from the germline V gene. The junction had 4 bases not matched to a gene; V was cut back by 0 bases and J by 3 bases. DNA of the CDR3: TGCGCCAGCAGCTTGGCAGGGGGCGATTACACTGAAGCTTTCTTT. Amino acid sequence: CASSLAGGDYTEAFF.

This chain uses TRBV6-6 with TRBJ2-6; D remains ambiguous. Germline V gene sequence: CDR1 MNHNY, CDR2 SVGAGI (reference sequence). V was pared by 4 bases and J by 3 bases, with 7 bases between. This CDR3 has 14 amino acids. CDR3 amino acids: CASSSGLGANVLTF. In DNA form, the CDR3 reads TGTGCCAGCAGTTCTGGGCTTGGGGCCAACGTCCTGACTTTC.

This clone has only a few counts. This sequence joins TRBV27 and TRBJ2-3, with TRBD2 matching over 12 bases. Trimming removed 7 bases from V and 0 bases from J; junction bases left unmatched: 5. Germline assignment: CDR1 MNHEY and CDR2 SMNVEV (reference sequence). The CDR3 extends over 16 amino acids. The CDR3 bases are TGTGCCAGCACTAGCGGGGGGGGCCGAAGCACAGATACGCAGTATTTT. Translation: CASTSGGGRSTDTQYF.

This CDR3 is CASSLGTGGSGNQPQHF. The CDR3 nucleotides are TGTGCCAGCAGCTTGGGGACAGGGGGCTCGGGCAATCAGCCCCAGCATTTT. The chain couples TRBV7-9 to TRBJ1-5, with TRBD1 identical over 12 bases. The junction had 5 bases not matched to a gene; V was cut back by 3 bases and J by 2 bases. This CDR3 region has 17 residues. Looked up from germline, CDR1 is SEHNR and CDR2 is FQNEAQ (reference sequence). The variable domain in full, completed from reference TRBV7-9 and TRBJ1-5, reads DTGVSQNPRHKITKRGQNVTFRCDPISEHNRLYWYRQTLGQGPEFLTYFQNEAQLEKSRLLSDRFSAERPKGSFSTLEIQRTEQGDSAMYLCASSLGTGGSGNQPQHFGDGTRLSIL.

The V call is TRBV5-1, the J call TRBJ2-5; D is perhaps TRBD2 (5 bases). Deletions cut 4 bases from V and 4 bases from J, with 11 bases between. Germline V lookup: CDR1 SGHRS, CDR2 YFSETQ. The CDR3 runs to 13 residues. The chain's CDR3 is CASSPEALETQYF. In DNA form, the CDR3 reads TGCGCCAGCAGCCCGGAGGCCCTAGAGACCCAGTACTTC. The full variable domain, rest sourced from reference TRBV5-1 and TRBJ2-5, is KAGVTQTPRYLIKTRGQQVTLSCSPISGHRSVSWYQQTPGQGLQFLFEYFSETQRNKGNFPGRFSGRQFSNSRSEMNVSTLELGDSALYLCASSPEALETQYFGPGTRLLVL.

V is TRBV6-5 and J is TRBJ1-1; D is perhaps TRBD1 (5 bases). The CDR3 covers 15 residues. Per the germline V gene, CDR1 is MNHEY and CDR2 is SVGAGI. Deletions cut 6 bases from V and 4 bases from J, with 18 bases between. As DNA, the CDR3 is TGTGCCAGCAGCCTGAGATGGGGCCTGGGCACTGAAGCTTTCTTT. Encoded protein: CASSLRWGLGTEAFF.

This chain joins TRBV27 and TRBJ2-7; 10 nucleotides line up with TRBD1. This CDR3 comprises 16 residues. V trimming: 5 bases; J trimming: 8 bases; junction bases outside the gene matches: 15. Germline V gene lookup returns CDR1 MNHEY and CDR2 SMNVEV (reference sequence). CDR3 coding DNA: TGTGCCAGCAGTCACCCGGGACAGGGGTCCGGGGGTCAGCAGTACTTC. It translates to CASSHPGQGSGGQQYF.

The rearrangement uses TRBV9 and TRBJ2-7, with a tentative D call TRBD1 (6 bases). Germline lookup yields CDR1 SGDLS and CDR2 YYNGEE. With 3 bases removed from V and 5 bases from J, the gap between germline ends came to 18 bases. The CDR3 loop spans 15 amino acids. CDR3 in amino acids: CASSGTGTLQDEQYF. The CDR3 nucleotides are TGTGCCAGCAGCGGGACCGGGACATTGCAGGACGAGCAGTACTTC.

The chain links TRBV2 to TRBJ1-5; 7 bases fit TRBD1. V dropped 7 bases and J dropped 3; count of bases not matched to a gene: 6. CDR3 length equals 14 residues. Per germline, CDR1 SNHLY and CDR2 FYNNEI. CDR3 DNA sequence: TGTGCCAGCACCATGACAGGGTACAATCAGCCCCAGCATTTT. This translates into CASTMTGYNQPQHF.

The gene calls are TRBV29-1 and TRBJ2-2, with D possibly matching TRBD2 (6 bases). Per germline, CDR1 SQVTM and CDR2 ANQGSEA. The CDR3 spans 11 residues. The V gene lost 8 bases and the J gene lost 7 bases, with 11 bases spanning the gap. The DNA of the CDR3 is TGCAGCTGGGGGGATGGCGGGGAGCTGTTTTTT. The encoded protein is CSWGDGGELFF.

V is TRBV4-2 and J is TRBJ2-7, with 7 bases lining up with TRBD2. Germline values: CDR1 LGHNA, CDR2 YNFKEQ. Trimming at V came to 1 base and at J to 2 bases, leaving 11 bases not matched to a gene. The CDR3 totals 17 residues. CDR3 in DNA: TGTGCCAGCAGCCAAGGGGCTCTAGCGGCTGACCCCTACGAGCAGTACTTC. This translates into CASSQGALAADPYEQYF.

This clone has only one observation. This chain uses TRBV2 with TRBJ2-6; D unresolved. The CDR3 is 15 amino acids. Germline assignment: CDR1 SNHLY and CDR2 FYNNEI. V shed 6 bases and J shed 2 bases, with 11 bases lying between them. This CDR3 is CASSLTEAGANVLTF. As DNA, the CDR3 is TGTGCCAGCAGCTTGACTGAGGCTGGGGCCAACGTCCTGACTTTC. Supplemented by reference TRBV2 and TRBJ2-6, the full variable domain reads EPEVTQTPSHQVTQMGQEVILRCVPISNHLYFYWYRQILGQKVEFLVSFYNNEISEKSEIFDDQFSVERPDGSNFTLKIRSTKLEDSAMYFCASSLTEAGANVLTFGAGSRLTVL.

V and J are TRBV18 and TRBJ2-4, with TRBD1 matching 12 bases. Trimming removed 5 bases from V and 2 bases from J; junction bases left unmatched: 7. There are 17 residues in the CDR3. CDR1 and CDR2 from the germline V gene are KGHSH and LQKENI. The CDR3 coding sequence is TGTGCCAGCTCAAGCCCCGGGACAGGGGGCACCAAAAACATTCAGTACTTC. Protein: CASSSPGTGGTKNIQYF. Full variable domain (rest looked up from reference TRBV18 and TRBJ2-4): NAGVMQNPRHLVRRRGQEARLRCSPMKGHSHVYWYRQLPEEGLKFMVYLQKENIIDESGMPKERFSAEFPKEGPSILRIQQVVRGDSAAYFCASSSPGTGGTKNIQYFGAGTRLSVL.

This chain joins TRBV28 and TRBJ2-7, with 7 positions matching TRBD1. The V segment lost 4 bases and the J segment 3 bases; nucleotides outside the gene matches: 6. CDR3 length: 14 amino acids. Germline-derived CDR1 and CDR2 are MDHEN and SYDVKM. CDR3 residues: CASSSPTGSYEQYF. In DNA, the CDR3 is TGTGCCAGCAGTTCCCCGACAGGGAGCTACGAGCAGTACTTC.

The chain has TRBV5-1 and TRBJ2-5, with 11 bases that match TRBD1. CDR3 length equals 16 residues. Germline V gene data show CDR1 as SGHRS and CDR2 as YFSETQ. The junction had 6 bases not matched to a gene; V was cut back by 4 bases and J by 1 base. The CDR3: CASSREGTGGQETQYF. The CDR3 DNA sequence: TGCGCCAGCAGCCGGGAGGGGACAGGGGGCCAAGAGACCCAGTACTTC.

The rearrangement joins TRBV4-2 to TRBJ2-1; 8 bases map to TRBD1. Germline V lookup: CDR1 LGHNA, CDR2 YNFKEQ. V shed 3 bases and J 5 bases; nucleotides not matched to a gene: 15. The CDR3 totals 18 residues. The CDR3 is CASSHTSGAGGTDNEQFF. Here the CDR3 DNA reads TGTGCCAGCAGCCACACTTCGGGGGCAGGGGGCACAGACAATGAGCAGTTCTTC.

V gene TRBV6-1 combines with J gene TRBJ2-5, with D hard to call. Trimming stripped 5 bases from V and 2 bases from J, with 12 bases between. This CDR3 has 14 amino acids. Germline V gene data show CDR1 as MNHNS and CDR2 as SASEGT. The CDR3 here is CASSLFQTQETQYF. The CDR3 DNA follows: TGTGCCAGCAGTTTATTCCAGACACAAGAGACCCAGTACTTC.

The chain couples TRBV4-1 to TRBJ2-5; 9 positions agree with TRBD1. Germline V gene lookup returns CDR1 MGHRA and CDR2 YSYEKL. The CDR3 extends over 16 amino acids. V lost 4 bases and J lost 2; bases outside the gene matches: 8. CDR3 region: CASSPSGTGYQETQYF. The CDR3 DNA is TGCGCCAGCAGCCCCTCCGGGACAGGGTATCAAGAGACCCAGTACTTC.